Presented here are 17 T cell receptor beta chains from one specimen sequenced in a study of blood T cells in healthy people across ages. Alongside a J-beta primer mix, a sample-barcoded 5' primer served in a second PCR lasting about 6 to 11 cycles. TCRdb recomputed calls from the 5' RACE reads with MiXCR, one row per CDR3 protein. The data show 1.5 million to 2 million distinct CDR3 sequences, around half seen once. Sequencing was done on a sample of blood. The receptors stem from a woman aged 40 to 50 in good health.

This chain connects TRBV27 to TRBJ2-7; D may correspond to TRBD1 or TRBD2 (6 bases each). The germline V and J ends were trimmed by 11 bases and 3 bases, with 20 bases remaining between them. In germline, CDR1 is MNHEY, CDR2 SMNVEV (reference sequence). CDR3 size: 14 residues. The CDR3 bases are TGTGCCGGCAAAAGGGGGGTGGTTAGCTACGAGCAGTACTTC. Protein product: CAGKRGVVSYEQYF.

The J gene is TRBJ1-4, the V gene TRBV4-3, with unresolved D. V dropped 4 bases and J dropped 4 bases, with 13 bases sitting between them. Germline V gene lookup returns CDR1 LGHNA and CDR2 YSLEER. CDR3 length: 15 amino acids. This CDR3 reads CASSPGTGSNEKLFF. As DNA, the CDR3 is TGCGCCAGCAGCCCTGGAACCGGGAGTAATGAAAAACTGTTTTTT.

The chain recombines TRBV7-2 with TRBJ2-7; tentative D call: TRBD1 (6 bases). The CDR3 covers 14 residues. Per the germline V gene, CDR1 is SGHTA and CDR2 is FQGNSA. Trimming removed 5 bases from V and 2 bases from J, with 13 bases in between. CDR3 protein: CASSLQTGPYEQYF. CDR3 nucleotide sequence: TGTGCCAGCAGCCTCCAGACAGGCCCCTACGAGCAGTACTTC.

The chain employs TRBV27 and TRBJ1-4; 11 bases align to TRBD1. Germline lookup yields CDR1 MNHEY and CDR2 SMNVEV (reference sequence). V dropped 6 bases and J dropped 6; count of bases not matched to a gene: 6. The CDR3 contains 15 residues. The CDR3 loop is CASRTPGQGDEKLFF. CDR3 sequence (DNA): TGTGCCAGCAGGACTCCGGGACAGGGGGATGAAAAACTGTTTTTT.

Only a few counts were recorded for this clonotype. This rearrangement joins TRBV9 to TRBJ1-1, with 8 nucleotides matching TRBD1. V was pared by 4 bases and J by 4 bases, with 6 bases of the junction left unmatched. Germline V CDR1 and CDR2: SGDLS, YYNGEE. The CDR3 spans 14 residues. The CDR3 loop is CASSPGGASTEAFF. DNA for the CDR3: TGTGCCAGCAGCCCAGGGGGCGCCTCCACTGAAGCTTTCTTT.

V and J are TRBV7-2 and TRBJ2-1; D is uncertain. CDR1 is SGHTA, CDR2 FQGNSA, per germline. The V end lost 5 bases, the J end lost 3 bases, and 14 bases lay between the germline ends. The CDR3 loop spans 15 amino acids. The CDR3 region has the DNA TGTGCCAGCAGCCGGGCCACAAGGATCTACAATGAGCAGTTCTTC. Protein: CASSRATRIYNEQFF.

Only a few counts were recorded for this clonotype. The V call is TRBV6-1, the J call TRBJ2-3; 8 bases match TRBD2. The V and J ends lost 10 bases and 6 bases, in that order; junction bases with no gene match: 12. This CDR3 spans 14 amino acids. Looked up from germline, CDR1 is MNHNS and CDR2 is SASEGT. CDR3 in amino acids: CATGRGGLGDTQYF. DNA for the CDR3: TGTGCCACCGGACGGGGGGGGCTAGGGGATACGCAGTATTTT.

The chain recombines TRBV7-8 with TRBJ2-4; weak D call: TRBD2 (5 bases). The CDR3 contains 16 residues. V lost 1 base, J lost 1 base, and 11 bases lay in between. Germline V gene data show CDR1 as SGHVS and CDR2 as FQNEAQ. The CDR3, as DNA: TGTGCCAGCAGCTTAGGTCCTAGCAATGCCAAAAACATTCAGTACTTC. Translated: CASSLGPSNAKNIQYF.

This clonotype was seen once. The J gene is TRBJ2-5, the V gene TRBV6-2 or TRBV6-3, with no clear D. Trimming cost V 0 bases and J 5 bases, with 19 bases left between them. The CDR3 runs to 17 residues. Germline loops: CDR1 MNHEY, CDR2 SVGEGT. The CDR3 sequence is CASSYSRHPKGMETQYF. CDR3 nucleotide sequence: TGTGCCAGCAGTTACTCGAGGCACCCCAAGGGAATGGAGACCCAGTACTTC.

The table lists this clonotype with a few counts. This chain uses TRBV28 with TRBJ2-1, with 10 bases that match TRBD2. Losses at the gene ends were 8 bases for V and 2 bases for J; bases not matched to a gene: 3. Looked up from germline, CDR1 is MDHEN and CDR2 is SYDVKM. The CDR3 runs to 14 residues. This chain's CDR3 is CASYSGGPYNEQFF. The CDR3 coding sequence is TGTGCCAGCTATAGCGGGGGGCCCTACAATGAGCAGTTCTTC.

This clonotype has only a few counts. The rearrangement links TRBV6-2 or TRBV6-3 to TRBJ2-1; 7 bases fit TRBD2. The junction had 5 bases not matched to a gene; V was cut back by 3 bases and J by 3 bases. This CDR3 is built from 15 residues. CDR1 and CDR2 (germline): MNHEY, SVGEGT. In DNA form, the CDR3 reads TGTGCCAGCAGTTATCAGAGCGGGGTCTACAATGAGCAGTTCTTC. It yields the protein CASSYQSGVYNEQFF.

This clonotype occurred a few times. The V call is TRBV20-1, the J call TRBJ2-4, with 11 bases lining up with TRBD2. There are 14 residues in the CDR3. Unmatched junction bases numbered 10, after V lost 4 bases and J lost 11 bases. The V gene's germline CDR1 is DFQATT and CDR2 SNEGSKA (reference sequence). The CDR3 reads CSAILAGGGTVQYF. The CDR3 bases are TGCAGTGCTATCCTAGCGGGGGGTGGAACGGTTCAGTACTTC.

V gene TRBV20-1 combines with J gene TRBJ2-7; D may be TRBD1 (6 bases). The CDR3 length is 14 residues. From germline, CDR1 is DFQATT and CDR2 SNEGSKA (reference sequence). V was clipped by 2 bases and J by 0 bases, with 11 bases between them. This CDR3 is CSARQTGSSYEQYF. The CDR3 coding sequence is TGCAGTGCTAGACAAACAGGGAGCTCCTACGAGCAGTACTTC.

This sequence joins TRBV6-6 and TRBJ2-2; D possibly corresponds to TRBD2 (6 bases). This CDR3 has 14 amino acids. CDR1 MNHNY and CDR2 SVGAGI come from the germline V gene (reference sequence). Trimming removed 5 bases at V and 5 bases at J, with 12 bases between. The CDR3 DNA follows: TGTGCCAGCAGTACCCCCAGCGGGACCGGGGAGCTGTTTTTT. Residues: CASSTPSGTGELFF.

This chain joins TRBV6-1 and TRBJ1-2; 8 bases line up with TRBD1. CDR3 length: 12 amino acids. Germline V gene sequence: CDR1 MNHNS, CDR2 SASEGT. V was pared by 7 bases and J by 8 bases, with 6 bases of the junction left unmatched. CDR3 residues: CASNYGQGGYTF. The CDR3 nucleotides read TGTGCCAGCAATTATGGACAGGGCGGCTACACCTTC.

CDR3 in amino acids: CASSQDHLGWPQHF. CDR3 DNA sequence: TGTGCCAGCAGCCAAGATCATCTGGGGTGGCCCCAGCATTTT. This chain connects TRBV3-1 to TRBJ1-5; D gene ambiguous. Germline CDR1 and CDR2: LGHDT and YNNKEL (reference sequence). Trimming took off 0 bases at V and 9 bases at J, with 12 bases between the two ends. The CDR3 extends over 14 amino acids.

The chain recombines TRBV9 with TRBJ2-5, with D perhaps matching TRBD2 (6 bases). This CDR3 spans 14 amino acids. Trimming took off 3 bases at V and 3 bases at J, with 12 bases between the two ends. CDR1 is SGDLS, CDR2 YYNGEE, per germline. The CDR3 protein is CASSAGGNEETQYF. CDR3 DNA: TGTGCCAGCAGCGCTGGGGGGAACGAAGAGACCCAGTACTTC.